These 19 T cell receptor beta chains originate from one sample sequenced in a study of neurological immune-mediated disorders (dated by TCRdb to between 2018 and 2021). The library came from 5' RACE. The reads were generated on an Illumina HiSeq 2500. Starting from the raw public reads, TCRdb applied fastp trimming at Q25, assembled clones with MiXCR and retained in-frame beta chains. Each entry merges the rows of one CDR3 protein and shows their most common DNA and genes. For this sample there are about 52,000 distinct CDR3 sequences; 3.8% appear just once. The biggest ten clones account for about 6.7% of the sample. The sample comprised PBMCs. These receptors were obtained from a man aged 55-75 years with multiple sclerosis.

This clonotype was counted ten times or more. The rearrangement joins TRBV5-1 to TRBJ2-7; D perhaps matches TRBD1 (6 bases). The CDR3 runs to 14 residues. From germline, CDR1 is SGHRS and CDR2 YFSETQ. Trimming took off 3 bases at V and 3 bases at J, with 13 bases between the two ends. Here the CDR3 reads CASSWGLVGYEQYF. The CDR3 DNA follows: TGCGCCAGCAGCTGGGGGCTAGTAGGCTACGAGCAGTACTTC.

This clonotype occurred many times. The chain couples TRBV7-2 to TRBJ1-1, with no clear D. V was shortened by 5 bases and J by 1 base, with 8 bases between the two germline ends. Germline CDR1 and CDR2: SGHTA and FQGNSA. This CDR3 is 13 amino acids long. The CDR3 coding sequence is TGTGCCAGCAGCGTTCACCAGAACACTGAAGCTTTCTTT. Translating gives CASSVHQNTEAFF.

This clonotype was recorded many times. This chain links TRBV7-9 with TRBJ1-3; D remains ambiguous. The CDR3 loop spans 13 amino acids. Germline lookup yields CDR1 SEHNR and CDR2 FQNEAQ (reference sequence). The V end was cut by 11 bases, the J end by 1 base, with 12 bases between. The chain's CDR3 is CAGEGISGNTIYF. DNA for the CDR3: TGTGCCGGAGAAGGGATTTCTGGAAACACCATATATTTT.

This clonotype occurred many times. The chain links TRBV5-1 to TRBJ2-1; D is undetermined. V shed 0 bases and J shed 0 bases, with 10 bases lying between them. The CDR3 extends over 16 amino acids. Germline V gene lookup returns CDR1 SGHRS and CDR2 YFSETQ. Here the CDR3 reads CASSLALVSSYNEQFF. CDR3 nucleotides: TGCGCCAGCAGCTTGGCCCTGGTCAGCTCCTACAATGAGCAGTTCTTC.

This clonotype was seen more than once but under ten times. A junction end diverges from the germline sequence, so it may reflect a read error. The V call is TRBV10-3, the J call TRBJ1-6; TRBD1 matches 8 bases. In germline, CDR1 is ENHRY, CDR2 SYGVKD. CDR3 length equals 13 residues. CDR3 sequence: CAISQGAGSTLNF. The CDR3 region has the DNA TGTGCCATCAGTCAGGGGGCGGGTTCAACCCTCAACTTT.

This clonotype was seen only a few times. The CDR3 DNA sequence: TGCGCCAGCAGCGGCCGACTAGCGGGAGGGCCGACGACAGATACGCAGTATTTT. Protein product: CASSGRLAGGPTTDTQYF. The chain recombines TRBV5-1 with TRBJ2-3, with 14 bases matching TRBD2. V lost 4 bases and J lost 3; bases outside the gene matches: 10. Germline V lookup: CDR1 SGHRS, CDR2 YFSETQ. The CDR3 is 18 residues long.

This clonotype was seen ten or more times. The chain joins TRBV7-6 to TRBJ2-7, with D perhaps TRBD2 (7 bases). Germline V lookup: CDR1 SGHVS, CDR2 FNYEAQ. The CDR3 totals 13 residues. Trimming removed 5 bases from V and 6 bases from J, with 14 bases in between. The DNA for the CDR3 is TGTGCCAGCAGCGCGAACAGGGAGGGCGAGCAGTACTTC. It encodes CASSANREGEQYF.

This clonotype has more than one count but fewer than ten. The rearrangement joins TRBV20-1 to TRBJ1-1; unclear D gene. Trimming removed 3 bases at V and 1 base at J, with 9 bases between. This CDR3 is built from 13 residues. Germline CDR1 and CDR2: DFQATT and SNEGSKA (reference sequence). The CDR3 region has the DNA TGCAGTGCTAGCCTAGGATCGAACACTGAAGCTTTCTTT. Its translation: CSASLGSNTEAFF.

A remark on this clonotype: The junction departs from germline at one end; a sequencing error may be responsible. The genes are TRBV12-3 or TRBV12-4 and TRBJ1-6; no firm D call. The CDR3 totals 14 residues. The CDR3 is CASSQGRENSTLNF. In nucleotides, the CDR3 is TGTGCCAGCAGTCAAGGGAGGGAGAATTCAACCCTCAACTTT.

Many counts were recorded for this clonotype. The chain combines TRBV10-1 with TRBJ2-4; D might be TRBD2 (5 bases). The CDR3 is 15 residues long. Germline V gene sequence: CDR1 WNHNN, CDR2 SYGVQD (reference sequence). V dropped 4 bases and J dropped 3 bases, with 13 bases sitting between them. CDR3 protein: CASSGGAAGKNIQYF. The CDR3 nucleotides read TGCGCCAGCAGTGGGGGTGCGGCGGGCAAAAACATTCAGTACTTC.

This clonotype was picked up many times. V and J are TRBV12-3 or TRBV12-4 and TRBJ1-2; D perhaps matches TRBD1 (6 bases). The length of the CDR3 is 13 residues. V was shortened by 5 bases and J by 7 bases, with 14 bases between the two germline ends. For the CDR3, the DNA is TGTGCCAGCAGTCTCAGGGGAGGGTCTGGCTACACCTTC. Translation gives CASSLRGGSGYTF.

This clonotype was counted ten times or more. The chain combines TRBV6-1 with TRBJ2-2, with D uncertain. CDR1 and CDR2 from the germline V gene are MNHNS and SASEGT. This CDR3 contains 14 residues. Deletions cut 5 bases from V and 1 base from J, with 8 bases between. The CDR3, as DNA: TGTGCCAGCAGTAGCCAGTTGAACACCGGGGAGCTGTTTTTT. This translates into CASSSQLNTGELFF.

This clonotype has at least ten counts. This sequence joins TRBV7-3 and TRBJ1-5; no clear D. Germline CDR1 and CDR2: SGHTA and FQGTGA. Trimming took off 3 bases at V and 5 bases at J, with 8 bases between the two ends. The CDR3 spans 13 residues. The CDR3 is CASSFQVDQPQHF. The CDR3, as DNA: TGTGCCAGCAGCTTCCAGGTTGATCAGCCCCAGCATTTT.

This clonotype was observed at least ten times. Here the CDR3 reads CASNGLDSYEQYF. Here the CDR3 DNA reads TGCGCCAGCAATGGCCTTGACTCCTACGAGCAGTACTTC. The chain carries TRBV5-1 and TRBJ2-7; D uncertain. Germline V gene lookup returns CDR1 SGHRS and CDR2 YFSETQ. This CDR3 has 13 residues. The ends were cut back, 6 bases at V and 0 bases at J, with 10 bases in the middle.

This clonotype was counted many times. The chain combines TRBV5-6 with TRBJ2-3, with 8 bases matching TRBD2. The CDR3 has 15 residues. Per the germline V gene, CDR1 is SGHDT and CDR2 is YYEEEE. J was trimmed by 1 base and V by 4 bases; bases with no gene match: 5. The CDR3 nucleotides read TGTGCCAGCAGCAGGAGCGGGAGCGGCACAGATACGCAGTATTTT. This translates into CASSRSGSGTDTQYF.

The chain uses TRBV6-6 and TRBJ1-2; D not certain. Germline lookup yields CDR1 MNHNY and CDR2 SVGAGI (reference sequence). Trimming stripped 7 bases from V and 1 base from J, with 10 bases between. CDR3 size: 13 residues. In DNA, the CDR3 is TGTGCCAGCACCTCGGCAGTTAACTATGGCTACACCTTC. It specifies CASTSAVNYGYTF.

This clonotype was recorded many times. The gene calls are TRBV7-2 and TRBJ2-7; TRBD2 aligns across 9 bases. This CDR3 is 16 amino acids long. The germline V gene encodes CDR1 SGHTA and CDR2 FQGNSA. V was pared by 1 base and J by 2 bases, with 6 bases of the junction left unmatched. The CDR3 DNA reads TGTGCCAGCAGCTTAGTGGCGGGAGGGAGAACCTACGAGCAGTACTTC. It codes for CASSLVAGGRTYEQYF.

This clonotype has at least ten counts. The chain couples TRBV29-1 to TRBJ2-3, with TRBD2 as a possible D gene (5 bases). CDR3 length: 13 amino acids. V was trimmed by 6 bases and J by 3 bases, leaving 13 bases between them. Germline V CDR1 and CDR2: SQVTM, ANQGSEA. The CDR3 loop is CSVTTDLTDTQYF. In DNA, the CDR3 is TGCAGCGTCACCACGGACTTAACAGATACGCAGTATTTT.

This clonotype was seen at least ten times. The chain has TRBV7-2 and TRBJ2-1, with D perhaps TRBD2 (5 bases). The V end lost 5 bases, the J end lost 15 bases, and 20 bases lay between the germline ends. Germline CDR1 and CDR2: SGHTA and FQGNSA. The CDR3 loop spans 13 amino acids. This chain's CDR3 is CASSEPPSPRGFF. CDR3 bases: TGTGCCAGCAGCGAACCCCCTAGTCCCCGGGGGTTCTTC.